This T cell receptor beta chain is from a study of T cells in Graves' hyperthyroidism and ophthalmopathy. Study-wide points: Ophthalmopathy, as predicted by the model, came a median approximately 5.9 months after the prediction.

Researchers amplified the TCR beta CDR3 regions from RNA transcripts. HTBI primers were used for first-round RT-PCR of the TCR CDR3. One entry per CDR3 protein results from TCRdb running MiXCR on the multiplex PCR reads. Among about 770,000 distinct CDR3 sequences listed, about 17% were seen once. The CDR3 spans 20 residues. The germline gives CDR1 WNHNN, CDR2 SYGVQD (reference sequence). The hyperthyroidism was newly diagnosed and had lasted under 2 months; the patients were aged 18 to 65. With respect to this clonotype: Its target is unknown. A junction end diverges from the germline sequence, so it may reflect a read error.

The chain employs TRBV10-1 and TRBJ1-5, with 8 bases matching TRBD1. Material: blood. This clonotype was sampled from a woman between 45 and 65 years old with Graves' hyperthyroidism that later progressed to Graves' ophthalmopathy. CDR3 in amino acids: CAGSEFSAGGLQRDNQPQHF. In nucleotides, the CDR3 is TGCGCCGGCAGTGAGTTCTCGGCAGGGGGCCTTCAAAGAGATAATCAGCCCCAGCATTTT.